The rows below give T cell receptor beta chains drawn from one sample of a study of shared clonotypes between healthy human individuals. Repertoires were generated with immunoSEQ multiplex PCR, while TCRdb's copy carries only in-frame clones and drops some. The sample has some 790,000 clones, approximately 72% seen once. The sample comprised memory CD4+ T cells sorted from blood. These receptors originate from a woman under 40 in good health. Each CDR3 is given with its conserved first and last residue. D genes are given only for firm matches. Clone size, where shown, is once, few, many, or a class for clones that have expanded.

13	-	TRBV29-1	TRBJ1-5	-	TGCAGCGCGTCCGGTCGGGGGGATCAGCCCCAGCATTTT	CSASGRGDQPQHF
14	few	TRBV4-1	TRBJ1-5	-	TGCGCCAGCAGCAAAGGACATATCAATCAGCCCCAGCATTTT	CASSKGHINQPQHF
15	few	TRBV28	TRBJ1-1	-	TGTGCCAGCAGTTTACCCTCTGGGGGGTACACTGAAGCTTTCTTT	CASSLPSGGYTEAFF
11	-	TRBV6-1	TRBJ2-1	-	TGTGCCAGCAGTGATGTCGGGGAGCAGTTCTTC	CASSDVGEQFF
15	-	TRBV27	TRBJ2-7	TRBD1	TGTGCCAGCAGTTTATCGGGACAGAGGTTCTACGAGCAGTACTTC	CASSLSGQRFYEQYF
13	-	TRBV7-2	TRBJ1-1	TRBD1	TGTGCCAGCAGCCGCGGACAGGGGGCAGAAGCTTTCTTT	CASSRGQGAEAFF
14	-	TRBV19	TRBJ1-1	-	TGTGCCAGTAGGCCGACAAGGTTGAACACTGAAGCTTTCTTT	CASRPTRLNTEAFF
14	-	TRBV28	TRBJ1-2	-	TGTGCCAGCAATTTAAACAGGCGAAGCGATGGCTACACCTTC	CASNLNRRSDGYTF
16	-	TRBV28	TRBJ2-2	TRBD1	TGTGCCAGCCAAGTTTGGGGTACAGGGGGCGTCGGGGAGCTGTTTTTT	CASQVWGTGGVGELFF
18	-	TRBV28	TRBJ2-6	TRBD1	TGTGCCAGCAGTTCTAGGACAGGGGGATACTCTGGGGCCAACGTCCTGACTTTC	CASSSRTGGYSGANVLTF
14	many	TRBV2	TRBJ2-2	-	TGTGCCAGCAGTTGGACTTTAGGGCTCGGGGAGCTGTTTTTT	CASSWTLGLGELFF
14	-	TRBV28	TRBJ1-2	-	TGTGCCAGCAGTTTAGCGGGTTTCACCTATGGCTACACCTTC	CASSLAGFTYGYTF
15	-	TRBV27	TRBJ2-1	-	TGTGCCAGCAGTTCTGTGACCGGGGCATACAATGAGCAGTTCTTC	CASSSVTGAYNEQFF
15	once	TRBV5-1	TRBJ1-4	-	TGCGCCAGCAGCTCTCGGGACACGATTGATGAAAAACTGTTTTTT	CASSSRDTIDEKLFF
14	few	TRBV7-2	TRBJ2-7	TRBD2	TGTGCCAGCAGCGGAAGCGGGATCAACTACGAGCAGTACTTC	CASSGSGINYEQYF
14	-	TRBV11-1	TRBJ1-3	-	TGTGCCAGCAGGGAACTTACTTCTGGAAACACCATATATTTT	CASRELTSGNTIYF
15	many	TRBV4-2	TRBJ2-3	-	TGTGCCAGCAGCCAAGCCCAGCCAGGGAAAGATACGCAGTATTTT	CASSQAQPGKDTQYF
15	-	TRBV19	TRBJ1-3	-	TGTGCCAGTAGGTACGCAGGGAACTCTGGAAACACCATATATTTT	CASRYAGNSGNTIYF
12	once	TRBV6-6	TRBJ2-7	-	TGTGCCAGCAGTTACCAGGGCCCCGAGCAGTACTTC	CASSYQGPEQYF
15	few	TRBV9	TRBJ2-5	-	TGTGCCAGCAGCGTAGGTGGGACTCATGGGGAGACCCAGTACTTC	CASSVGGTHGETQYF
15	once	TRBV19	TRBJ1-2	-	TGTGCCAGCCGGCCGGAGGCAGGGCTGAACTATGGCTACACCTTC	CASRPEAGLNYGYTF
15	-	TRBV10-3	TRBJ2-3	-	TGTGCCACCGCACCGGGGGCCACTAGCACAGATACGCAGTATTTT	CATAPGATSTDTQYF
17	many	TRBV6-1	TRBJ2-3	TRBD2	TGTGCCAGCAGTGAGGATCGACTAGCGGGAGAGGGGGATACGCAGTATTTT	CASSEDRLAGEGDTQYF
14	-	TRBV6-6	TRBJ1-4	-	TGTGCCAGCAGTCCCCGAAGGAATAATGAAAAACTGTTTTTT	CASSPRRNNEKLFF
16	-	TRBV18	TRBJ2-2	TRBD1	TGTGCCAGCTCACCGAGGACAGGAGCGAACACCGGGGAGCTGTTTTTT	CASSPRTGANTGELFF
11	-	TRBV18	TRBJ1-1	-	TGTGCCAGCTCACCTGGGGCTGAAGCTTTCTTT	CASSPGAEAFF
15	-	TRBV7-2	TRBJ2-3	-	TGTGCCAGCGCCCTCCAGGGATTGATAGGAGATACGCAGTATTTT	CASALQGLIGDTQYF
13	few	TRBV6-1	TRBJ2-5	-	TGTGCCAGCCCCCCCCGACTAGGGGAGACCCAGTACTTC	CASPPRLGETQYF
13	-	TRBV7-3	TRBJ1-1	-	TGTGCCAGCAGCTTAGAGGTTTACACTGAAGCTTTCTTT	CASSLEVYTEAFF
16	-	TRBV28	TRBJ2-3	TRBD2	TGTGCCAGCAGTTTAGCGTCTAGCGGTAGCACAGATACGCAGTATTTT	CASSLASSGSTDTQYF
14	-	TRBV4-1	TRBJ1-1	-	TGCGCCAGCAGCCAACGGACAGCTAACACTGAAGCTTTCTTT	CASSQRTANTEAFF
14	-	TRBV7-9	TRBJ2-5	-	TGTGCCAGCAGCCCCGGACTGGAGGGAGAGACCCAGTACTTC	CASSPGLEGETQYF
13	once	TRBV6-6	TRBJ2-2	-	TGTGCCAGCAGAACAGGGAACACCGGGGAGCTGTTTTTT	CASRTGNTGELFF
13	-	TRBV5-4	TRBJ2-7	-	TGTGCCAGCAGCTTGAAGGGGGGAGTCGAGCAGTACTTC	CASSLKGGVEQYF
17	-	TRBV23-1	TRBJ1-6	-	TGCGCCAGCAGTCAATTTGGGATTGGTGACCGCGGTTCACCCCTCCACTTT	CASSQFGIGDRGSPLHF
15	-	TRBV2	TRBJ2-7	-	TGTGCCAGCTGGCGGATGGGCGGGAATCTCTACGAGCAGTACTTC	CASWRMGGNLYEQYF
16	-	TRBV9	TRBJ2-2	-	TGTGCCAGCAGCGTAGACCCGACAGGGAACACCGGGGAGCTGTTTTTT	CASSVDPTGNTGELFF
18	once	TRBV2	TRBJ2-3	TRBD2	TGTGCCAGCAGTGAAGAGGGGACTAGCGGGAGTGGGTCAGATACGCAGTATTTT	CASSEEGTSGSGSDTQYF
17	once	TRBV11-2	TRBJ1-1	-	TGTGCCAGCAGCCTCACCGGGACACCGGTTCAGGGCGCTGAAGCTTTCTTT	CASSLTGTPVQGAEAFF
17	-	TRBV28	TRBJ2-7	TRBD2	TGTGCCAGCAGCCCTAAGCGGGAGCGGTCTTTTTCCTACGAGCAGTACTTC	CASSPKRERSFSYEQYF
15	-	TRBV19	TRBJ1-2	TRBD1	TGTGCCAGTAGGCCGGGAGGGACAGGGGTGAGCGGCTACACCTTC	CASRPGGTGVSGYTF
14	-	TRBV30	TRBJ1-6	-	TGTGCCTGGAGTGTACGGGGGGCGAGATCACCCCTCCACTTT	CAWSVRGARSPLHF
14	-	TRBV4-1	TRBJ2-5	-	TGCGCCAGCAGCCAAGTCCGGGGTCAAGAGACCCAGTACTTC	CASSQVRGQETQYF
15	-	TRBV19	TRBJ1-5	-	TGTGCCAGTAGTACGGGGAGTTATAGCAATCAGCCCCAGCATTTT	CASSTGSYSNQPQHF
17	-	TRBV7-9	TRBJ2-6	TRBD1	TGTGCCAGCAGCCGTCCCGGGACAGGGCTCGGGGCCAACGTCCTGACTTTC	CASSRPGTGLGANVLTF
15	-	TRBV7-2	TRBJ2-7	TRBD2	TGTGCCAGCAGCTTAGCGTTACTAGCGGGAGGGGAGCAGTACTTC	CASSLALLAGGEQYF